The sequence of this T cell receptor (beta chain) was determined in a study of T-cell memory formation after mild COVID-19. The length of the CDR3 is 11 residues. CDR1 is MNHEY, CDR2 SVGEGT, per germline. V gave up 2 bases and J gave up 6 bases, with 2 bases separating them. Sample barcodes and UMIs were carried by the TCR alpha and TCR beta cDNA libraries that 5'RACE generated with constant-segment primers. Each CDR3 protein gets one entry after TCRdb re-called the 5' RACE reads with MiXCR. The data contain hundreds of thousands of distinct CDR3 sequences, 18% of them singletons. Overall study findings and caveats: Contracting clones localized mainly to CM and EM when CD4+ and mainly to EMRA when CD8+.

Concerning this clonotype: Its antigen is unknown.

This rearrangement joins TRBV6-2 or TRBV6-3 to TRBJ2-1; D is unresolved. This TCR was recovered from an adult woman who had mild COVID-19 (a few samples of this study predate the infection). Cell type and time point are not known. The sequenced material came from PBMCs or a T cell subset sorted from them (not recorded which). CDR3 sequence reads: CASSYANEQFF. CDR3 nucleotide sequence: TGTGCCAGCAGTTACGCCAATGAGCAGTTCTTC.